In its sample, the clone carrying this TCR beta chain was seen many times. The data were obtained in a study of human T cells and chemical hapten exposure. MiXCR, run by TCRdb on the RACE reads, gives a single entry per CDR3 protein. The data show about 71,000 distinct CDR3 sequences, approximately 9.4% seen once. The CDR3 has 15 residues. J lost 3 bases, V lost 7 bases, and 11 bases had no gene match. The time point was: patch test 1, 2 weeks after DPC sensitization. Described treatment: therapeutic diphenylcyclopropenone sensitization with weekly scalp DPC. The material was whole blood, obtained in connection with sensitization to the hapten diphenylcyclopropenone (DPC). V and J are TRBV12-3 or TRBV12-4 and TRBJ1-2, with TRBD1 matching over 7 bases. This TCR was recovered from a woman aged 40 to 50 with alopecia areata. Some clones in this sample may be carry-over from other donors' samples. CDR3 in DNA: TGTGCCAGCACAGTAGGCCAGGGGGGAGACTATGGCTACACCTTC. Translation gives CASTVGQGGDYGYTF.